This T cell receptor beta chain was identified during a study of CD8+CD57+ T cells in acquired aplastic anemia. Those patients picked for sequencing had displayed CD8+CD57+ cell expansion on flow cytometry. Patients had not yet gotten any therapy when their blood was taken for sampling. This clonotype appeared many times. The antigen is unknown. CDR3 length: 14 residues. V shed 7 bases and J shed 4 bases, with 11 bases lying between them. The V gene's germline CDR1 is MNHEY and CDR2 SVGEGT. Profiles of TCR beta VDJ and CDR3 were generated from a genomic DNA template. TCRdb itself ran the reads through MiXCR, one entry per CDR3 protein. The table records 150,000 to 180,000 distinct CDR3 sequences, 52% of them present only once. Overall study findings and caveats: CD8+ Simpson's diversity in patients was not significantly different from that in controls. Twenty-nine shared CD8+ CDR3s appeared highly expressed within patients' immunodominant clones.

This chain uses TRBV6-2 or TRBV6-3 with TRBJ1-6; D is ambiguous. The specimen was sorted CD4+, CD8+, or CD8+CD57+ T cells (not recorded which) from PBMCs. The TCR comes from a human donor with aplastic anemia. CDR3 loop: CASTRTAYNSPLHF. The CDR3 DNA reads as TGTGCCAGCACCCGGACGGCGTATAATTCACCCCTCCACTTT.